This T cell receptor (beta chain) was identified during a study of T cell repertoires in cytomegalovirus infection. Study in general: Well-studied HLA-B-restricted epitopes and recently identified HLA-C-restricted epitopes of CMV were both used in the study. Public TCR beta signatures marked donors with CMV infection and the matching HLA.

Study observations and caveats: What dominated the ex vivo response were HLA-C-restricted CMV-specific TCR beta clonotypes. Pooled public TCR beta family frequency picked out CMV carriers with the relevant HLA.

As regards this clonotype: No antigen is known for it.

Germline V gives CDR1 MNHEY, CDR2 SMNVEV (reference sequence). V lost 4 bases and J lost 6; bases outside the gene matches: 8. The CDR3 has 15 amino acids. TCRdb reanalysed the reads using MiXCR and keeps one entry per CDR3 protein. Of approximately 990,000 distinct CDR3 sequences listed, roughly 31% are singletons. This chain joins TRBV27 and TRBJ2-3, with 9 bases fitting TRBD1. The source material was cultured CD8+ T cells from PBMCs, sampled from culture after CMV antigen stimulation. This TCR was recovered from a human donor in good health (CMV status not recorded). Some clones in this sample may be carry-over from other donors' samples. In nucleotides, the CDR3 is TGTGCCAGCAGTTCTTCCGGGACAGGGTGGGATACGCAGTATTTT. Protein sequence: CASSSSGTGWDTQYF.